The T cell receptor (beta chain) described here comes from a study of tumor-infiltrating lymphocytes in primary liver carcinoma. The tissue used was unsorted bulk material of about 19-34 mg. RNA and DNA were co-extracted from it with the AllPrep DNA/RNA mini kit. Chronic HBV infection was present, with no prior treatment. Germline V gene sequence: CDR1 SGHAT, CDR2 FQNNGV. The CDR3 covers 17 residues. General study results and limits: Blood fell significantly below tumors in its top-250-clone fraction (p = 0.039). Overlap between tumor regions exceeded overlap of tumor with adjacent tissue or blood.

TCR beta cDNA came from 400 to 500 ng total RNA, primed with a constant-region primer. Slightly modified ARM-PCR, run as three nested multiplex PCR rounds, produced the TCR beta libraries. The two initial PCR rounds, around 11 cycles each, used TRBV1-TRBV30 forward and C-beta reverse primers. MiXCR, applied by TCRdb to the multiplex PCR reads, yields one record per CDR3 protein. The sample contains 90,000 to 150,000 distinct CDR3 sequences, 55% to 70% of which appear only once. Regarding this clonotype: As yet, its antigen is unknown. The conserved closing phenylalanine or tryptophan is absent in this CDR3, likely reflecting a read error.

The J gene is TRBJ2-3, the V gene TRBV11-2; D is ambiguous. Sequenced sample: tumor-adjacent normal liver tissue. The TCR originated in a woman in her fifties or sixties with primary liver carcinoma and hepatitis B virus infection. The CDR3 is CASNLGIRREGIDTQYS. The CDR3 region has the DNA TGTGCCAGCAACTTAGGGATTCGAAGGGAAGGCATAGATACGCAGTATTCT.